Listed here are 14 T cell receptor beta chains from one sample, sequenced in a study of identical twins. TCRdb fed the 5' RACE reads into MiXCR, producing one record per CDR3 protein. This repertoire shows fewer than 500,000 distinct CDR3 sequences, 13% to 15% found once; its top ten account for 0.8% to 1%. These data were also reused for a study on yellow fever vaccine responses in identical twins.

Material: CD4+ T cells sorted from blood. These receptors were obtained from a woman between 18 and 29 years old in good health.

The chain uses TRBV10-3 and TRBJ2-1; 12 positions agree with TRBD2. CDR3 size: 16 residues. V dropped 2 bases and J dropped 3; count of bases not matched to a gene: 2. CDR1 ENHRY and CDR2 SYGVKD come from the germline V gene. The CDR3 loop is CAISEQLAGGYNEQFF. CDR3 coding DNA: TGTGCCATCAGTGAGCAACTAGCGGGAGGCTACAATGAGCAGTTCTTC.

This clonotype turned up a few times. The V and J genes are TRBV10-2 and TRBJ2-1; maybe TRBD2 (7 bases). CDR1 and CDR2 (germline): WSHSY, SAAADI. The V end lost 2 bases, the J end lost 3 bases, and 14 bases lay between the germline ends. CDR3 length equals 16 residues. CDR3 coding DNA: TGCGCCAGCAGTGAGAGTGGGGAGGGGGTCTACAATGAGCAGTTCTTC. Translation gives CASSESGEGVYNEQFF.

The chain couples TRBV7-9 to TRBJ2-2; the match to TRBD1 covers 10 bases. This CDR3 has 17 amino acids. CDR1 is SEHNR, CDR2 FQNEAQ, per germline (reference sequence). J lost 9 bases, V lost 3 bases, and 13 bases had no gene match. CDR3 region: CASSFRGDRGIQRELFF. The DNA of the CDR3 is TGTGCCAGCAGCTTCCGCGGGGACAGGGGAATACAGCGGGAGCTGTTTTTT.

The table lists this clonotype with a few counts. This chain links TRBV6-4 with TRBJ2-3; 13 bases line up with TRBD2. Germline V lookup: CDR1 MRHNA, CDR2 SNTAGT. The CDR3 covers 15 residues. V lost 4 bases and J lost 5; bases outside the gene matches: 3. CDR3 sequence: CASSAGLAGVDTQYF. DNA for the CDR3: TGTGCCAGCAGTGCCGGACTAGCGGGGGTAGATACGCAGTATTTT.

This clonotype was counted at least ten times. The CDR3: CASSTGQTYNEQFF. CDR3 coding DNA: TGTGCCAGCAGCACGGGACAAACCTACAATGAGCAGTTCTTC. This chain links TRBV14 with TRBJ2-1; D possibly corresponds to TRBD1 (6 bases). V lost 5 bases and J lost 2, with 10 bases in between. The germline V gene encodes CDR1 SGHDN and CDR2 FVKESK. There are 14 residues in the CDR3.

This clonotype was found a few times. The chain couples TRBV20-1 to TRBJ2-5; D ambiguous. V shed 5 bases and J shed 1 base, with 8 bases lying between them. This CDR3 spans 12 amino acids. The germline V gene has CDR1 DFQATT and CDR2 SNEGSKA (reference sequence). The CDR3 here is CSAPLRQETQYF. CDR3 DNA: TGCAGTGCTCCTCTCCGCCAAGAGACCCAGTACTTC.

Remarks on this clonotype: A clone one base away is much larger, so this may be a read error. V is TRBV20-1 and J is TRBJ2-3; D assignment may be TRBD1 or TRBD2 (5 bases each). The germline gives CDR1 DFQATT, CDR2 SNEGSKA (reference sequence). The CDR3 length is 13 residues. The CDR3 sequence: CSMVGDSTDTQYF. CDR3 sequence (DNA): TGCAGCATGGTGGGGGACAGCACAGATACGCAGTATTTT.

This chain joins TRBV6-4 and TRBJ2-3; TRBD1 agrees at 7 bases. Trimming took 5 bases from V and 4 from J; bases not matched to a gene: 3. Looked up from germline, CDR1 is MRHNA and CDR2 is SNTAGT. The CDR3 runs 13 residues. The CDR3 bases are TGTGCCAGCAGTAACACAGGGGCAGATACGCAGTATTTT. Translated, it gives CASSNTGADTQYF.

In this sample, this clonotype turned up many times. The J gene is TRBJ1-2, the V gene TRBV5-1; D not certain. This CDR3 contains 13 residues. V lost 0 bases, J lost 6 bases, and 9 bases lay in between. Germline V gene sequence: CDR1 SGHRS, CDR2 YFSETQ. CDR3 region: CASSLAGSDGYTF. CDR3 coding DNA: TGCGCCAGCAGCTTGGCAGGTTCGGATGGCTACACCTTC. The full variable domain, its missing parts supplied by reference TRBV5-1 and TRBJ1-2, is KAGVTQTPRYLIKTRGQQVTLSCSPISGHRSVSWYQQTPGQGLQFLFEYFSETQRNKGNFPGRFSGRQFSNSRSEMNVSTLELGDSALYLCASSLAGSDGYTFGSGTRLTVV.

This clonotype was detected only a few times. This sequence joins TRBV20-1 and TRBJ2-5; D perhaps matches TRBD1 (6 bases). Germline assignment: CDR1 DFQATT and CDR2 SNEGSKA (reference sequence). There are 13 residues in the CDR3. The V end lost 1 base, the J end lost 5 bases, and 11 bases lay between the germline ends. The CDR3 loop reads CSARAGAWETQYF. Here the CDR3 DNA reads TGCAGTGCTAGAGCAGGGGCATGGGAGACCCAGTACTTC.

Only one count was recorded for this clonotype. The rearrangement uses TRBV7-9 and TRBJ2-7, with D possibly TRBD1 on 5 matching bases. This CDR3 has 14 amino acids. V was shortened by 1 base and J by 7 bases, with 14 bases between the two germline ends. Germline V gene lookup returns CDR1 SEHNR and CDR2 FQNEAQ (reference sequence). The CDR3 is CASSLGGRVGEQYF. CDR3 nucleotide sequence: TGTGCCAGCAGCTTAGGCGGCAGGGTGGGAGAGCAGTACTTC. Complete variable domain (other parts from reference TRBV7-9 and TRBJ2-7): DTGVSQNPRHKITKRGQNVTFRCDPISEHNRLYWYRQTLGQGPEFLTYFQNEAQLEKSRLLSDRFSAERPKGSFSTLEIQRTEQGDSAMYLCASSLGGRVGEQYFGPGTRLTVT.

This clonotype was seen many times. The CDR3 is CSASDRAYNEQFF. The CDR3 nucleotides are TGCAGTGCCTCGGACAGAGCCTACAATGAGCAGTTCTTC. V is TRBV20-1 and J is TRBJ2-1; TRBD1 might be the D (6 bases). The CDR3 covers 13 residues. Germline V gives CDR1 DFQATT, CDR2 SNEGSKA (reference sequence). Trimming shortened V by 6 bases and J by 2 bases, and 11 bases separated the two germline ends.

The table lists this clonotype with a few counts. The gene calls are TRBV7-2 and TRBJ2-5; TRBD2 matches 8 bases. CDR1 and CDR2 (germline): SGHTA, FQGNSA. The CDR3 is 16 amino acids. After removal of 2 bases from V and 2 bases from J, the junction contained 7 bases not matched to a gene. This CDR3 is CASSLSQLAAQETQYF. CDR3 in DNA: TGTGCCAGCAGCTTAAGCCAACTAGCGGCTCAAGAGACCCAGTACTTC.

This clonotype has only a few counts. The V gene is TRBV19, the J gene TRBJ1-1; TRBD1 is a possible D gene (6 bases). The CDR3 extends over 12 amino acids. V was shortened by 3 bases and J by 10 bases, with 12 bases between the two germline ends. CDR1 and CDR2 (germline): LNHDA, SQIVND (reference sequence). The CDR3 coding sequence is TGTGCCAGTAGTATGCAGGGGATTTTAGCTTTCTTT. As protein: CASSMQGILAFF.